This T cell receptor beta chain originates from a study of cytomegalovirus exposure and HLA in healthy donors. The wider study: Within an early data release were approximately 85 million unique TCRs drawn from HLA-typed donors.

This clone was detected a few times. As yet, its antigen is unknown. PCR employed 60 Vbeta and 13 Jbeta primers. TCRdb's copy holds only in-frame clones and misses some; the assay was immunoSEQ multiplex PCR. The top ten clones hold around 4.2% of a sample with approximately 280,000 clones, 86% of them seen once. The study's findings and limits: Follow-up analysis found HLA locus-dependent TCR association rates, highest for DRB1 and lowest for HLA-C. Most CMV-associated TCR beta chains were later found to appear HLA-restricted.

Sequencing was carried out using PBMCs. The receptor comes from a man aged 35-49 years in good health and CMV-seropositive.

The CDR3 sequence: CASSPWTGYNEQFF. In DNA, the CDR3 is TGTGCCAGCAGCCCCTGGACAGGGTACAATGAGCAGTTCTTC. The chain uses TRBV5-6 and TRBJ2-1; TRBD1 agrees at 8 bases. CDR1 is SGHDT and CDR2 is YYEEEE in the germline V gene. The CDR3 runs to 14 residues. V dropped 4 bases and J dropped 4; count of bases not matched to a gene: 4.